This passage covers 20 T cell receptor beta chains from one sample sequenced in a study of T cells in narcolepsy. Method: immunoSEQ multiplex PCR; TCRdb's copy keeps in-frame clones and lacks some. The sample records 25,000 to 30,000 clones, roughly 86% being singletons. The sequencing sample was made of memory (CD45RA-) CD4+ T cells from blood. The receptors come from a human donor in good health.

A remark on this clone: The identical CDR3 is also encoded by other nucleotide sequences in the sample. The chain employs TRBV6-5 and TRBJ2-5; D is perhaps TRBD2 (6 bases). The length of the CDR3 is 14 residues. Trimming stripped 0 bases from V and 5 bases from J, with 10 bases between. From germline, CDR1 is MNHEY and CDR2 SVGAGI. For the CDR3, the DNA is TGTGCCAGCAGTTACTCCTCGGGGAGGGAGACCCAGTACTTC. Protein product: CASSYSSGRETQYF.

The rearrangement joins TRBV7-9 to TRBJ2-1, with D tentatively TRBD2 (5 bases). CDR1 and CDR2 from the germline V gene are SEHNR and FQNEAQ (reference sequence). The CDR3 consists of 14 residues. V was shortened by 0 bases and J by 3 bases, with 6 bases between the two germline ends. The CDR3 region is CASSLARGYNEQFF. The DNA of the CDR3 is TGTGCCAGCAGCTTAGCCCGGGGCTACAATGAGCAGTTCTTC.

A single count supports this clone. The chain carries TRBV30 and TRBJ2-2, with D perhaps assigned TRBD1 or TRBD2 (5 bases each). The germline V and J ends were trimmed by 0 bases and 4 bases, with 9 bases remaining between them. The CDR3 loop spans 14 amino acids. Germline CDR1 and CDR2: GTSNPN and SVGIG (reference sequence). The CDR3 here is CAWSVGTVTGELFF. For the CDR3, the DNA is TGTGCCTGGAGTGTAGGGACGGTCACCGGGGAGCTGTTTTTT.

V and J are TRBV2 and TRBJ2-5, with 9 bases matching TRBD2. J was trimmed by 4 bases and V by 6 bases; bases with no gene match: 6. The germline V gene encodes CDR1 SNHLY and CDR2 FYNNEI. This CDR3 region has 14 residues. This chain's CDR3 is CASRLAGARETQYF. CDR3 nucleotides: TGTGCCAGCAGATTAGCGGGGGCGAGAGAGACCCAGTACTTC.

This rearrangement joins TRBV6-6 to TRBJ1-1, with a weak D call TRBD1 (6 bases). Germline CDR1 MNHNY, CDR2 SVGAGI (reference sequence). V lost 6 bases, J lost 0 bases, and 14 bases lay in between. The CDR3 runs to 15 residues. This CDR3 reads CASRRRGGMNTEAFF. CDR3 sequence (DNA): TGTGCCAGCAGAAGACGAGGGGGTATGAACACTGAAGCTTTCTTT.

This sequence joins TRBV28 and TRBJ2-7; D may be TRBD2 (6 bases). Germline loops: CDR1 MDHEN, CDR2 SYDVKM. V gave up 8 bases and J gave up 3 bases, with 17 bases separating them. This CDR3 comprises 14 residues. The CDR3 DNA is TGTGCCAGCCATAGTCCGGGACTTCTCTACGAGCAGTACTTC. Translated: CASHSPGLLYEQYF.

The rearrangement links TRBV6-1 to TRBJ1-6; a possible D gene is TRBD1 (6 bases). The length of the CDR3 is 12 residues. The V end was cut by 7 bases, the J end by 12 bases, with 13 bases between. Germline V gene data show CDR1 as MNHNS and CDR2 as SASEGT. CDR3 region: CASNTGSGPLHF. CDR3 DNA: TGTGCCAGCAATACAGGGTCGGGACCCCTCCACTTT.

This chain joins TRBV28 and TRBJ2-7; D may be TRBD1 (6 bases). Trimming cost V 6 bases and J 1 base, with 19 bases left between them. The CDR3 totals 16 residues. Germline V gene sequence: CDR1 MDHEN, CDR2 SYDVKM. The CDR3 sequence is CASSPGGQSWSYEQYF. The CDR3 DNA is TGTGCCAGCAGCCCAGGCGGACAGAGCTGGTCCTACGAGCAGTACTTC.

The rearrangement joins TRBV4-3 to TRBJ1-4, with a tentative D call TRBD1 (5 bases). Per the germline V gene, CDR1 is LGHNA and CDR2 is YSLEER. The CDR3 sequence is 15 residues long. V was pared by 7 bases and J by 5 bases, with 17 bases between. CDR3 residues: CASNLKAQGNEKLFF. The CDR3 DNA follows: TGCGCCAGCAACCTGAAGGCCCAGGGCAATGAAAAACTGTTTTTT.

The chain employs TRBV5-4 and TRBJ1-6; TRBD1 matches 7 bases. Per the germline V gene, CDR1 is SGHNT and CDR2 is YYREEE (reference sequence). The trim removed 0 bases at V and 6 bases at J, leaving 3 bases unmatched. This CDR3 is built from 15 residues. The CDR3 spells CASSLEGTVNSPLHF. The CDR3 DNA reads as TGTGCCAGCAGCTTGGAAGGGACAGTTAATTCACCCCTCCACTTT.

The rearrangement joins TRBV7-2 to TRBJ1-1; 7 bases map to TRBD1. In germline, CDR1 is SGHTA, CDR2 FQGNSA. V shed 2 bases and J 7 bases; nucleotides not matched to a gene: 7. This CDR3 is built from 14 residues. The CDR3 bases are TGTGCCAGCAGCTTACAGGGGGTCAGGGGTGAAGCTTTCTTT. This sequence encodes CASSLQGVRGEAFF.

The chain is built from TRBV4-1 and TRBJ2-5, with D possibly TRBD2 on 6 matching bases. CDR1 MGHRA and CDR2 YSYEKL come from the germline V gene. The CDR3 is made up of 18 amino acids. V lost 4 bases and J lost 7, with 28 bases in between. The CDR3 is CASSPNLGGTGRSGTQYF. The DNA for the CDR3 is TGCGCCAGCAGCCCGAACTTGGGCGGGACGGGAAGGTCGGGGACCCAGTACTTC.

The DNA of the CDR3 is TGTGCCAGTAGTATTTCCAAGGGGGACCAACAGGACGAGCAGTACTTC. Residues: CASSISKGDQQDEQYF. This chain links TRBV19 with TRBJ2-7, with D perhaps matching TRBD1 (6 bases). V lost 3 bases and J 5 bases, leaving 20 bases between the germline ends. CDR3 length equals 16 residues. CDR1 LNHDA and CDR2 SQIVND come from the germline V gene (reference sequence).

The chain recombines TRBV5-4 with TRBJ1-6, with 8 bases aligning to TRBD1. Trimming took 6 bases from V and 9 from J; bases not matched to a gene: 17. CDR1 is SGHNT, CDR2 YYREEE, per germline (reference sequence). The CDR3 has 17 residues. CDR3 amino acids: CASTENLGTGSLSPLHF. The CDR3 region has the DNA TGTGCCAGCACCGAAAACCTCGGGACAGGCTCTCTTTCACCCCTCCACTTT.

The chain recombines TRBV30 with TRBJ1-1, with D uncertain. The CDR3 contains 13 residues. Germline V CDR1 and CDR2: GTSNPN, SVGIG (reference sequence). Between the trimmed V and J ends, which lost 7 bases and 1 base, there was a span of 13 bases. CDR3 loop: CASENQANTEAFF. Written as DNA, the CDR3 is TGTGCCTCGGAAAACCAGGCGAACACTGAAGCTTTCTTT.

The rearrangement links TRBV7-2 to TRBJ1-2, with D tentatively TRBD1 (5 bases). This CDR3 has 14 amino acids. CDR1 and CDR2 (germline): SGHTA, FQGNSA. V was cut by 7 bases and J by 2 bases, with 14 bases left in between. The CDR3 nucleotides are TGTGCCAGCAACAGACGTCAGGGAAACTATGGCTACACCTTC. Protein product: CASNRRQGNYGYTF.

This sequence joins TRBV9 and TRBJ1-2; D is possibly TRBD1 (5 bases). CDR1 SGDLS and CDR2 YYNGEE come from the germline V gene. The CDR3 loop spans 14 amino acids. The V end lost 5 bases, the J end lost 3 bases, and 14 bases lay between the germline ends. The CDR3 DNA reads as TGTGCCAGCAGTGACGCAGGGCGGCACTATGGCTACACCTTC. Protein sequence: CASSDAGRHYGYTF. Full variable domain (remainder filled in from reference TRBV9 and TRBJ1-2): DSGVTQTPKHLITATGQRVTLRCSPRSGDLSVYWYQQSLDQGLQFLIQYYNGEERAKGNILERFSAQQFPDLHSELNLSSLELGDSALYFCASSDAGRHYGYTFGSGTRLTVV.

The chain couples TRBV7-2 to TRBJ2-1; 8 bases line up with TRBD2. In germline, CDR1 is SGHTA, CDR2 FQGNSA. This CDR3 contains 17 residues. J lost 9 bases, V lost 0 bases, and 13 bases had no gene match. This CDR3 is CASSLAHRAGGSSEQFF. CDR3 coding DNA: TGTGCCAGCAGCTTAGCGCATCGGGCGGGGGGAAGTAGTGAGCAGTTCTTC.

The chain uses TRBV10-2 and TRBJ1-5, with a weak D call TRBD1 (5 bases). The V end was cut by 8 bases, the J end by 4 bases, with 9 bases between. This CDR3 has 12 residues. Germline V gene data show CDR1 as WSHSY and CDR2 as SAAADI. This chain's CDR3 is CASRDGNQPQHF. The DNA of the CDR3 is TGCGCCAGCCGGGACGGAAATCAGCCCCAGCATTTT.

As concerns this clone: Within the sample, other DNA sequences also encode this same CDR3. This sequence joins TRBV28 and TRBJ2-7; D is unresolved. Trimming stripped 6 bases from V and 2 bases from J, with 5 bases between. Germline V gene lookup returns CDR1 MDHEN and CDR2 SYDVKM. The CDR3 totals 11 residues. In DNA, the CDR3 is TGTGCCAGCAGCCCTACCTACGAGCAGTACTTC. It specifies CASSPTYEQYF. The full variable domain, with the rest looked up from reference TRBV28 and TRBJ2-7, is DVKVTQSSRYLVKRTGEKVFLECVQDMDHENMFWYRQDPGLGLRLIYFSYDVKMKEKGDIPEGYSVSREKKERFSLILESASTNQTSMYLCASSPTYEQYFGPGTRLTVT.